This record concerns one T cell receptor (beta chain) sequence. Its cognate antigen has yet to be identified. Nothing much larger sits one base from this clone, and base qualities are not available. TCR CDR3 regions were amplified from genomic DNA by multiplex PCR using the deep immunoSEQ assay. Extracted genomic DNA from each cell subset was spread evenly across all wells of several immunoSEQ 96-well plates, with each plate serving as a replicate. For sorted subsets, roughly 200 ng genomic DNA, equal to 25,000 to 35,000 T cell genomes, was loaded into each replicate PCR. The purified libraries were quantified using a Qubit 3.0 fluorometer, sized with a Bioanalyzer 2100, and then quantified again using the KAPA Library Quantification kit. A separate single-read 150-cycle Illumina NextSeq 550 flow cell was used to sequence each immunoSEQ 96-well plate. The paper's data handling went like this. Because the immunoSEQ output included only junctional sequences and no quality scores, the filtering could not be the same as the filtering used for full-length reads. To assign V/J genes and CDR3, sequences were annotated using PyIR, a Python wrapper for IgBLAST v1.9, with IMGT germline references. Reads were removed for weak V/J assignments (E-value above 1e-6), missing CDR3, stop codons, out-of-frame junctions, or ambiguous translated residues. V3J clonotypes were defined as sequences sharing an identical inferred V gene, J gene, and CDR3 amino acid sequence. Percentage overlap between repertoires was calculated by dividing the number of shared unique clonotypes by the size of the smaller repertoire. Three approaches were used to assess repertoire richness: RTK rarefaction, the Chao1 estimator, and Recon v2.1 estimates of unobserved clonotypes. Generation probabilities were computed with OLGA for all TCRbeta clonotypes obtained by the gDNA method from several donors. TCRdb holds this immuneACCESS table with in-frame rearrangements only. Some clones are missing; in checked studies, unresolved V genes explain under half, and the rest has no known cause. That table is the source of V, J and clone size, and D and trimming were worked out from the DNA. Within this sample are some 500,000 clones, with about 96% of them counted one time only. The ten biggest clones cover about 0.059% of the sample.

The data are from a study of shared clonotypes between healthy human individuals (dated by TCRdb to about 2020). Notes on the research overall: Two women and three men aged 18 to 49 years were included in the cohort. To estimate repertoire size and how much clonotypes are shared between individuals, the study performed deep sequencing of blood TCR repertoires from a few healthy adults. For each donor, CD4 naive and CD4 memory were each given three plates, CD8 naive was given two plates, and CD8 memory was given one plate. Between about 0.8 and 9 billion PBMCs per donor were obtained by leukapheresis. Different laboratories and diverse techniques were used to prepare libraries and sequence TCR repertoires, to increase sequencing depth and limit assay-specific biases. Study-wide conclusions, independent of this receptor: Because the study included a small number of donors, the genetic and exposure-history diversity represented was limited. Based on pairwise subsampling, the degree of clonotype sharing among donors was expected to be affected by sequencing depth. Clonotypes shared by all four sorted-subset donors showed higher generation probabilities than non-shared clonotypes. Estimated clonotype richness was generally larger for naive than for memory subsets. Incomplete sequencing was indicated by rarefaction of sorted-subset datasets, despite the large sequencing depth. Sharing across a few donors was observed for 5% to 6.5% of naive CD4, under 4% of naive CD8, 2% to 2.5% of memory CD4, and about 0.4% of memory CD8 clonotypes. Only blood was sampled, and tissue TCR repertoires likely differ from those in blood.

V is trimmed back by 6 bases and J by 5 bases, and the junction contains 15 bases that no gene match accounts for. From the cysteine up to the phenylalanine, the CDR3 has a length of 16 residues. Only the CDR3 part of the read is kept: 48 bases, read in frame from the first base. CDR1 KGHSH and CDR2 LQKENI are derived from the germline V gene. The donors were healthy, HIV-negative adults with no recently reported acute infections or vaccinations. All donors were Caucasian adults living in Nashville, Tennessee, USA. Magnetic negative selection was used to enrich CD4+ T cells, after which naive cells were positively selected on CD45RA and the negative fraction became the memory subset. Blood was collected by leukapheresis, and PBMCs were isolated by Ficoll-Histopaque density gradient centrifugation and then cryopreserved in liquid nitrogen vapor phase. Purity and quantity of every magnetically sorted T cell population were checked by analytical flow cytometry. From each sorted fraction, genomic DNA was isolated and quantified by UV absorbance on a Nanodrop 2000c.

What was sequenced was naive CD4+ T cells sorted from blood. This specimen's cell subset or site label, per the study, means: CD45RA+ positively selected. The chain employs TRBV18 and TRBJ1-2, and 7 junctional nucleotides match TRBD1. The receptor comes from a woman aged 25-40 years in good health. The nucleotide sequence is given as TGTGCCAGCTCTCCGGTTTTAGGGGGCGTTTCTTATGGCTACACCTTC. This sequence encodes CASSPVLGGVSYGYTF.